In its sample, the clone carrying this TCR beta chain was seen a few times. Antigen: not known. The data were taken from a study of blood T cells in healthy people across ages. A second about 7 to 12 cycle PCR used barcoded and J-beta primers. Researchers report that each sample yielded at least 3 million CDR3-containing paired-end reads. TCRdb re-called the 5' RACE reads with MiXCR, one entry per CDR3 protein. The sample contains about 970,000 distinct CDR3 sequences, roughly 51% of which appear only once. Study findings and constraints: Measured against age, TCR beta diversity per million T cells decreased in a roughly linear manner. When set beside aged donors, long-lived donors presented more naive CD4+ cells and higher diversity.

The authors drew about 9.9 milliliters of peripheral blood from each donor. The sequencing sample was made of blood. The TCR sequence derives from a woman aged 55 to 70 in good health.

The CDR3 nucleotides are TGCGCCAGCAGCCAAGTAGGAATGGGGTGGGCCTACGAGCAGTACTTC. It codes for CASSQVGMGWAYEQYF. The genes are TRBV4-1 and TRBJ2-7; D call uncertain. Between the trimmed V and J ends, which lost 1 base and 2 bases, there was a span of 15 bases. Germline lookup yields CDR1 MGHRA and CDR2 YSYEKL. The CDR3 has 16 residues.